This entry lists 32 T cell receptor beta chains sequenced from one sample in a study of cytomegalovirus exposure and HLA in healthy donors. A multiplex PCR was run with 60 Vbeta primers and 13 Jbeta primers. The assay was immunoSEQ multiplex PCR, and TCRdb's table has in-frame clones only and misses some. The sample contains about 160,000 clones, 75% to 90% of which appear only once. The sequencing sample was made of PBMCs. The receptors stem from a man aged 25 to 40 in good health and CMV-seronegative.

The chain carries TRBV9 and TRBJ2-7, with D possibly TRBD2 on 6 matching bases. This CDR3 spans 14 amino acids. Trimming pared 4 bases from V and 8 bases from J, leaving 19 bases between. Germline values: CDR1 SGDLS, CDR2 YYNGEE. In DNA, the CDR3 is TGTGCCAGCAGCCCTACCTCGCAGGGACTCCAGCAGTACTTC. Protein: CASSPTSQGLQQYF.

The chain carries TRBV7-9 and TRBJ1-1, with D possibly being TRBD1 (5 bases). Germline V CDR1 and CDR2: SEHNR, FQNEAQ (reference sequence). Trimming shortened V by 9 bases and J by 3 bases, and 11 bases separated the two germline ends. This CDR3 is 12 amino acids long. CDR3 loop: CASLGGDTEAFF. The CDR3 DNA follows: TGTGCCAGTCTTGGAGGGGACACTGAAGCTTTCTTT.

Only a few counts were recorded for this clone. The rearrangement joins TRBV30 to TRBJ1-1; D is perhaps TRBD1 (5 bases). V was cut by 0 bases and J by 5 bases, with 16 bases left in between. Germline CDR1 is GTSNPN and CDR2 is SVGIG (reference sequence). The CDR3 is 15 amino acids. CDR3 residues: CAWSVLGTEGTEAFF. The DNA of the CDR3 is TGTGCCTGGAGTGTACTGGGGACGGAGGGGACTGAAGCTTTCTTT.

The CDR3 sequence is CAIRAGAHSGANVLTF. The CDR3 nucleotides are TGTGCCATCAGGGCAGGGGCTCACTCTGGGGCCAACGTCCTGACTTTC. This chain uses TRBV10-3 with TRBJ2-6; D may be TRBD1 (6 bases). There are 16 residues in the CDR3. V was shortened by 6 bases and J by 0 bases, with 12 bases between the two germline ends. Germline V gives CDR1 ENHRY, CDR2 SYGVKD.

The chain is built from TRBV11-2 and TRBJ1-1, with 7 bases lining up with TRBD1. The germline gives CDR1 SGHAT, CDR2 FQNNGV. V shed 2 bases, J shed 2 bases, and the junction held 5 bases outside the gene matches. The CDR3 spans 15 residues. The CDR3: CASSLTGTVNTEAFF. CDR3 coding DNA: TGTGCCAGCAGCTTAACCGGGACAGTCAACACTGAAGCTTTCTTT.

Regarding this clone: It may be a read error: a sequence one base away is much more abundant. The same CDR3 arises from other DNA sequences in this sample as well. The gene calls are TRBV5-6 and TRBJ1-6; TRBD1 matches 11 bases. CDR3 length: 14 amino acids. Germline CDR1 reads SGHDT; CDR2 reads YYEEEE. Trimming took 5 bases from V and 10 from J; bases not matched to a gene: 5. CDR3 sequence: CASSPGTGGSPLHF. The CDR3 DNA follows: TGTGCCAGCAGTCCCGGGACAGGGGGATCACCCCTCCACTTT.

V and J are TRBV28 and TRBJ2-1; the match to TRBD1 covers 12 bases. CDR3 length: 15 residues. J was trimmed by 7 bases and V by 6 bases; bases with no gene match: 7. The V gene's germline CDR1 is MDHEN and CDR2 SYDVKM. The CDR3 region is CASSLRDRGRNEQFF. The CDR3 DNA reads TGTGCCAGCAGCCTCCGGGACAGGGGGCGAAATGAGCAGTTCTTC.

The genes are TRBV5-1 and TRBJ2-2, with no clear D. The CDR3 is 12 residues long. Trimming pared 6 bases from V and 2 bases from J, leaving 5 bases between. The V gene's germline CDR1 is SGHRS and CDR2 YFSETQ. The CDR3 reads CASNTNTGELFF. The CDR3 DNA sequence: TGCGCCAGCAACACAAACACCGGGGAGCTGTTTTTT.

The chain uses TRBV6-5 and TRBJ2-5; D may be TRBD2 (6 bases). The V end lost 5 bases, the J end lost 5 bases, and 18 bases lay between the germline ends. Per germline, CDR1 MNHEY and CDR2 SVGAGI. The length of the CDR3 is 15 residues. The CDR3 DNA sequence: TGTGCCAGCAGTCTCGGAGGGACTGGGGCTGAGACCCAGTACTTC. It specifies CASSLGGTGAETQYF.

The chain is built from TRBV27 and TRBJ2-7; D not certain. The CDR3 length is 13 residues. The germline gives CDR1 MNHEY, CDR2 SMNVEV (reference sequence). Trimming cost V 0 bases and J 4 bases, with 7 bases left between them. The CDR3 nucleotides read TGTGCCAGCAGTTTATCGGGCAATTACGAGCAGTACTTC. Its protein product is CASSLSGNYEQYF.

The gene calls are TRBV7-2 and TRBJ1-2, with TRBD1 identical over 11 bases. CDR1 is SGHTA, CDR2 FQGNSA, per germline. J lost 2 bases, V lost 5 bases, and 10 bases had no gene match. The CDR3 totals 17 residues. The CDR3 reads CASSLGQGARKNYGYTF. CDR3 DNA: TGTGCCAGCAGCCTAGGACAGGGGGCAAGAAAAAACTATGGCTACACCTTC.

The gene calls are TRBV6-5 and TRBJ2-7; 8 bases line up with TRBD1. Germline values: CDR1 MNHEY, CDR2 SVGAGI. The CDR3 length is 14 residues. Trimming at V came to 6 bases and at J to 3 bases, leaving 7 bases not matched to a gene. CDR3 DNA sequence: TGTGCCAGCAGCCCGAGACAGGGGCTCTACGAGCAGTACTTC. Its protein is CASSPRQGLYEQYF.

V is TRBV7-2 and J is TRBJ1-2; D unresolved. Deletions cut 4 bases from V and 2 bases from J, with 23 bases between. There are 18 residues in the CDR3. Germline V gene lookup returns CDR1 SGHTA and CDR2 FQGNSA. CDR3 in amino acids: CASSSLGMTPYGNYGYTF. CDR3 sequence (DNA): TGTGCCAGCAGCTCGCTCGGGATGACACCATACGGCAACTATGGCTACACCTTC.

V is TRBV29-1 and J is TRBJ1-2; D is undetermined. Germline V CDR1 and CDR2: SQVTM, ANQGSEA. The CDR3 contains 11 residues. Between the trimmed V and J ends, which lost 2 bases and 4 bases, there was a span of 5 bases. The CDR3, as DNA: TGCAGCGTTGAAAACACCTATGGCTACACCTTC. It yields the protein CSVENTYGYTF.

This clone was seen more than once but under ten times. This chain joins TRBV5-4 and TRBJ2-1; D is undetermined. The CDR3 length is 11 residues. V lost 4 bases and J 7 bases, leaving 6 bases between the germline ends. Germline CDR1 and CDR2: SGHNT and YYREEE (reference sequence). The CDR3 spells CASSQINEQFF. In DNA, the CDR3 is TGTGCCAGCAGCCAAATTAATGAGCAGTTCTTC.

This clone has a single count. This rearrangement joins TRBV28 to TRBJ1-2; D unresolved. This CDR3 has 13 amino acids. Trimming left V 4 bases short and J 5 bases short, with 11 bases between. Germline assignment: CDR1 MDHEN and CDR2 SYDVKM. Here the CDR3 reads CASSSVITYGYTF. The CDR3, as DNA: TGTGCCAGCAGTTCTGTCATAACTTATGGCTACACCTTC.

This clone came up once. V usage is TRBV6-4 and J usage is TRBJ2-1; possible D gene TRBD2, 5 bases. The germline V and J ends were trimmed by 2 bases and 8 bases, with 10 bases remaining between them. This CDR3 has 13 amino acids. CDR1 is MRHNA and CDR2 is SNTAGT in the germline V gene. The CDR3 region has the DNA TGTGCCAGCAGTGACCAGATCGGGGATGAGCAGTTCTTC. Translating gives CASSDQIGDEQFF.

The genes are TRBV11-2 and TRBJ2-5, with a possible D match to TRBD2 (6 bases). The CDR3 is made up of 14 amino acids. The V gene lost 5 bases and the J gene lost 4 bases, with 14 bases spanning the gap. In germline, CDR1 is SGHAT, CDR2 FQNNGV. Here the CDR3 reads CASSLLLGGETQYF. The CDR3 DNA is TGTGCCAGCAGCCTTCTTCTGGGAGGAGAGACCCAGTACTTC.

The chain uses TRBV5-6 and TRBJ1-2; possibly TRBD1 for D (5 bases). In germline, CDR1 is SGHDT, CDR2 YYEEEE. V lost 0 bases to trimming and J lost 5 bases, with 11 bases between them. The CDR3 loop spans 14 amino acids. The DNA for the CDR3 is TGTGCCAGCAGCTTGGGGGGGGGAATATATGGCTACACCTTC. Translated: CASSLGGGIYGYTF.

This sequence joins TRBV7-3 and TRBJ2-1; the D gene is possibly TRBD2 (6 bases). This CDR3 comprises 16 residues. Germline V gene lookup returns CDR1 SGHTA and CDR2 FQGTGA. V dropped 1 base and J dropped 2 bases, with 12 bases sitting between them. The CDR3 nucleotides read TGTGCCAGCAGCTTAATCGGGGGAGCTCCCTACAATGAGCAGTTCTTC. Encoded protein: CASSLIGGAPYNEQFF.

The chain's CDR3 is CASRWLGGTSSSETQYF. The CDR3 DNA reads TGTGCCAGCAGATGGTTGGGGGGGACTAGCTCTTCGGAGACCCAGTACTTC. This chain joins TRBV7-8 and TRBJ2-5; 9 bases align to TRBD2. V lost 6 bases to trimming and J lost 5 bases; unmatched junction nucleotides: 16. Per the germline V gene, CDR1 is SGHVS and CDR2 is FQNEAQ. The CDR3 has 17 residues.

The rearrangement joins TRBV19 to TRBJ1-1, with a weak D call TRBD1 (6 bases). CDR1 is LNHDA, CDR2 SQIVND, per germline (reference sequence). V was cut by 4 bases and J by 0 bases, with 12 bases left in between. CDR3 size: 15 residues. The CDR3 region is CASSKGQTMNTEAFF. The CDR3 nucleotides are TGTGCCAGTAGTAAAGGACAGACCATGAACACTGAAGCTTTCTTT.

The gene calls are TRBV27 and TRBJ2-7; 7 nucleotides line up with TRBD2. The CDR3 contains 15 residues. V dropped 3 bases and J dropped 4; count of bases not matched to a gene: 9. Per germline, CDR1 MNHEY and CDR2 SMNVEV (reference sequence). In DNA, the CDR3 is TGTGCCAGCAGTTTCTTCGGGACGGGGGGTTACGAGCAGTACTTC. This translates into CASSFFGTGGYEQYF.

This clone was observed a handful of times. V gene TRBV6-5 combines with J gene TRBJ2-7; D may be TRBD1 (5 bases). From germline, CDR1 is MNHEY and CDR2 SVGAGI. V lost 2 bases and J lost 5, with 10 bases in between. The CDR3 has 13 residues. The CDR3 nucleotides are TGTGCCAGCAGTTACGGGCAGGGTAACGAGCAGTACTTC. It translates to CASSYGQGNEQYF.

The chain links TRBV7-3 to TRBJ1-3; 7 bases are shared with TRBD1. The CDR3 totals 16 residues. After removal of 3 bases from V and 3 bases from J, the junction contained 8 bases not matched to a gene. Germline assignment: CDR1 SGHTA and CDR2 FQGTGA. The CDR3: CASSLYPTGDGNTIYF. The CDR3 bases are TGTGCCAGCAGCTTGTACCCTACAGGGGATGGAAACACCATATATTTT.

The rearrangement links TRBV6-1 to TRBJ2-5; weak D call: TRBD2 (5 bases). The CDR3 spans 15 residues. Germline lookup yields CDR1 MNHNS and CDR2 SASEGT. V was cut by 2 bases and J by 1 base, with 11 bases left in between. CDR3 amino acids: CASSELALTQETQYF. CDR3 bases: TGTGCCAGCAGTGAACTAGCTCTAACCCAAGAGACCCAGTACTTC.

The J gene is TRBJ1-5, the V gene TRBV30; tentative D call: TRBD1 (5 bases). The CDR3 extends over 15 amino acids. Trimming pared 0 bases from V and 2 bases from J, leaving 11 bases between. Germline-derived CDR1 and CDR2 are GTSNPN and SVGIG (reference sequence). The CDR3 sequence is CAWSVDNPGNQPQHF. CDR3 sequence (DNA): TGTGCCTGGAGTGTGGACAACCCTGGCAATCAGCCCCAGCATTTT.

The rearrangement links TRBV28 to TRBJ1-5, with 7 nucleotides matching TRBD1. From germline, CDR1 is MDHEN and CDR2 SYDVKM. The junction had 5 bases not matched to a gene; V was cut back by 5 bases and J by 7 bases. The CDR3 has 13 amino acids. In DNA, the CDR3 is TGTGCCAGCAGTACTCAGGGGGGCCAGCCCCAGCATTTT. Translation gives CASSTQGGQPQHF. The variable domain in full, completed from reference TRBV28 and TRBJ1-5, reads DVKVTQSSRYLVKRTGEKVFLECVQDMDHENMFWYRQDPGLGLRLIYFSYDVKMKEKGDIPEGYSVSREKKERFSLILESASTNQTSMYLCASSTQGGQPQHFGDGTRLSIL.

The chain couples TRBV9 to TRBJ2-2; D is possibly TRBD1 (6 bases). Trimming cost V 4 bases and J 0 bases, with 10 bases left between them. CDR3 length: 15 amino acids. The germline V gene encodes CDR1 SGDLS and CDR2 YYNGEE. Written as DNA, the CDR3 is TGTGCCAGCAGCTATGGACAGACGAACACCGGGGAGCTGTTTTTT. Amino acids: CASSYGQTNTGELFF.

The genes are TRBV28 and TRBJ2-7, with TRBD1 matching 8 bases. Germline V CDR1 and CDR2: MDHEN, SYDVKM. V lost 7 bases to trimming and J lost 3 bases; unmatched junction nucleotides: 11. The CDR3 spans 15 residues. DNA for the CDR3: TGTGCCAGCACCTTCGTCGGGACAGGTGACTACGAGCAGTACTTC. Translation: CASTFVGTGDYEQYF.

The gene calls are TRBV27 and TRBJ1-2; 11 bases fit TRBD1. The CDR3 totals 15 residues. The ends lost 3 bases at V and 8 bases at J; junction bases unmatched: 8. Germline loops: CDR1 MNHEY, CDR2 SMNVEV (reference sequence). The CDR3 DNA sequence: TGTGCCAGCAGTTTGGGCGGGACAGGGGGTTGGGGCTACACCTTC. Translating gives CASSLGGTGGWGYTF.

The chain recombines TRBV10-2 with TRBJ2-1, with a weak D call TRBD2 (6 bases). The CDR3 is made up of 12 amino acids. Germline V gene sequence: CDR1 WSHSY, CDR2 SAAADI. Trimming stripped 8 bases from V and 5 bases from J, with 10 bases between. CDR3 coding DNA: TGCGCCAGCTATAGCGGTAACAATGAGCAGTTCTTC. This gives the protein CASYSGNNEQFF.